This T cell receptor (beta chain) was recorded in a study of T cell responses to AZD1222 COVID-19 vaccine. Here immunoSEQ multiplex PCR was the method, and the copy in TCRdb shows in-frame clones only, minus some. The sample records approximately 150,000 clones, 88% being singletons. Broader study findings: Reportedly, nearly half of unique spike TCRs recognized epitopes outside B.1.351/B.1.1.7 mutations. Spike-specific TCR breadth and depth grew following two AZD1222 doses.

The V and J ends lost 6 bases and 1 base respectively, with 15 bases between them. In germline, CDR1 is MNHEY, CDR2 SVGAGI. The CDR3 is made up of 15 amino acids. Points on this clone: The antigen is unknown.

The sequence was collected from an adult who received the MenACWY meningococcal vaccine as a control. Sample: peripheral blood, taken 28 days after the second dose of the MenACWY control vaccine. The chain carries TRBV6-5 and TRBJ2-5, with a tentative D call TRBD2 (5 bases). CDR3 residues: CASSLGVSSQETQYF. CDR3 DNA sequence: TGTGCCAGCAGCCTCGGGGTCTCCTCCCAAGAGACCCAGTACTTC.